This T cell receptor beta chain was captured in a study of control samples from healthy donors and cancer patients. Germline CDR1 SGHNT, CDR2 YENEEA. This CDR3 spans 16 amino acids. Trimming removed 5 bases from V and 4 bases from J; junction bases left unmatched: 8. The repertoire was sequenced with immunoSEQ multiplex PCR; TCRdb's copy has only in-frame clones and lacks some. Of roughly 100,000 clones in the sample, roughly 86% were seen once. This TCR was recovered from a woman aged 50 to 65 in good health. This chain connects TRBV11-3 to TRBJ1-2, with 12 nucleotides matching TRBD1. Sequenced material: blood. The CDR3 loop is CASSQSLGQGAYGYTF. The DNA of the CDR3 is TGTGCCAGCAGCCAGAGCTTGGGACAGGGGGCCTATGGCTACACCTTC.